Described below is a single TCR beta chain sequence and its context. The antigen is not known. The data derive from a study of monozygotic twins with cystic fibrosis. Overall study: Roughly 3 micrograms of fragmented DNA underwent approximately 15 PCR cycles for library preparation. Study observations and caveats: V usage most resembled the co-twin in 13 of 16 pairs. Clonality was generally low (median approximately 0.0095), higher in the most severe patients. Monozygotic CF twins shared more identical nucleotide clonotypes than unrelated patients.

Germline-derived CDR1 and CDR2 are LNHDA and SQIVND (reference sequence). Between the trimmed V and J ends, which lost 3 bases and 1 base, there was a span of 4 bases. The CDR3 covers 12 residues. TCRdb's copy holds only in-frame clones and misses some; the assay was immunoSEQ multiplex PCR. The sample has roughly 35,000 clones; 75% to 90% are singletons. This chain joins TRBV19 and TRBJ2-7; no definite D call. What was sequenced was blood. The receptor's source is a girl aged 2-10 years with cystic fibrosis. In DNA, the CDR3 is TGTGCCAGTAGTATGGAGTCCTACGAGCAGTACTTC. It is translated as CASSMESYEQYF.